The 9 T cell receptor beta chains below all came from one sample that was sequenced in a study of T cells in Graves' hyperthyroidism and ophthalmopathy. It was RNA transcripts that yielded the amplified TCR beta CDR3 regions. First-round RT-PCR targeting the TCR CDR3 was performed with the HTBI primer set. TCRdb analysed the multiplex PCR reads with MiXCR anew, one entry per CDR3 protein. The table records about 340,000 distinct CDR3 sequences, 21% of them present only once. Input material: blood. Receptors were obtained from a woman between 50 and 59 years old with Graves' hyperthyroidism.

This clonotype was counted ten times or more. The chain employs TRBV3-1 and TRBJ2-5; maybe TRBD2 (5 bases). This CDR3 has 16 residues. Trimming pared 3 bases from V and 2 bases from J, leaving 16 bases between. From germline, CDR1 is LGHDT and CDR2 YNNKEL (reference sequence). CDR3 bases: TGTGCCAGCAGCCAGGTAACGGGGAGAGTTCAAGAGACCCAGTACTTC. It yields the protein CASSQVTGRVQETQYF.

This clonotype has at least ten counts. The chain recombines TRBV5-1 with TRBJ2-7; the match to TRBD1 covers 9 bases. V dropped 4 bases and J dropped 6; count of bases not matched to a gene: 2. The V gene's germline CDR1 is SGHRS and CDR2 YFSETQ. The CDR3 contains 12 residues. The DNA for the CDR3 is TGCGCCAGCAGCAGGACAGGGGTCGAGCAGTACTTC. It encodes CASSRTGVEQYF.

CDR3 residues: CASSIEVGVQDGYTF. The DNA for the CDR3 is TGTGCCAGTAGTATAGAAGTCGGGGTTCAGGATGGCTACACCTTC. This chain joins TRBV19 and TRBJ1-2; no firm D call. The germline CDR1 and CDR2 sequences are LNHDA and SQIVND (reference sequence). The V and J ends lost 0 bases and 6 bases respectively, with 14 bases between them. The CDR3 runs to 15 residues.

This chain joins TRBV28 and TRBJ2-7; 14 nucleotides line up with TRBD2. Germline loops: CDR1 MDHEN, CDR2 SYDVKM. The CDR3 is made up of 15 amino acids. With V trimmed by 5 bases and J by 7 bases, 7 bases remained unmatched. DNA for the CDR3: TGTGCCAGCAGTGGGGAGACTAGCGGGAGGGGTGAGCAGTACTTC. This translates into CASSGETSGRGEQYF.

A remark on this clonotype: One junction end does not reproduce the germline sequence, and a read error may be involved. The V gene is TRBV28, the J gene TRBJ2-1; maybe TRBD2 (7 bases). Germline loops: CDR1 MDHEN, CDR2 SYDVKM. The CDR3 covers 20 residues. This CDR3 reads CASSQPPRRGASSSYNEQFF. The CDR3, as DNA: TGCGCCAGCAGCCAACCCCCTCGCCGGGGGGCCTCTAGCTCCTACAATGAGCAGTTCTTC. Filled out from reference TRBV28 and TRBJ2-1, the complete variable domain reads DVKVTQSSRYLVKRTGEKVFLECVQDMDHENMFWYRQDPGLGLRLIYFSYDVKMKEKGDIPEGYSVSREKKERFSLILESASTNQTSMYLCASSQPPRRGASSSYNEQFFGPGTRLTVL.

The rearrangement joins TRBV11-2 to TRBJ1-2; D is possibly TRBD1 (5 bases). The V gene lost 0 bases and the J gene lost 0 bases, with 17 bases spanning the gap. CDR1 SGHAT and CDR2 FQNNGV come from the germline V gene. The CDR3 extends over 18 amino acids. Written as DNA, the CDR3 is TGTGCCAGCAGCTTAGAACTTATTGGGACCACTTCTAACTATGGCTACACCTTC. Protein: CASSLELIGTTSNYGYTF. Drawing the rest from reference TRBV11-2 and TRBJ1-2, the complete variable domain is EAGVAQSPRYKIIEKRQSVAFWCNPISGHATLYWYQQILGQGPKLLIQFQNNGVVDDSQLPKDRFSAERLKGVDSTLKIQPAKLEDSAVYLCASSLELIGTTSNYGYTFGSGTRLTVV.

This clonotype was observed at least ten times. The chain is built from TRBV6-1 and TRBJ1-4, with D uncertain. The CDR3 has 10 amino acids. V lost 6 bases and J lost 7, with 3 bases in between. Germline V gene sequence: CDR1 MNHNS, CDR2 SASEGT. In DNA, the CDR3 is TGTGCCAGCAGCCTTGAAAAACTGTTTTTT. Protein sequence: CASSLEKLFF.

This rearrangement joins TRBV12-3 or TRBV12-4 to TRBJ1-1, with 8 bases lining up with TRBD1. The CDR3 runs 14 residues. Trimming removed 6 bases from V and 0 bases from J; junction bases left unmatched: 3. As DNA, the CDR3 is TGTGCCAGCAGACACAGGGGGATGAACACTGAAGCTTTCTTT. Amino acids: CASRHRGMNTEAFF.

The CDR3 protein is CASRDSKTDFMNTEAFF. CDR3 bases: TGTGCCAGCAGGGACTCGAAGACGGACTTCATGAACACTGAAGCTTTCTTT. The V and J genes are TRBV2 and TRBJ1-1, with D unresolved. The CDR3 consists of 17 residues. The ends were cut back, 6 bases at V and 0 bases at J, with 20 bases in the middle. The germline gives CDR1 SNHLY, CDR2 FYNNEI.